The 23 T cell receptor beta chains given below trace back to one sample, sequenced in a study of blood T cell repertoires in COVID-19. Assay used: immunoSEQ multiplex PCR; TCRdb lists only in-frame clones, some missing. The sample lists about 240,000 clones; approximately 84% were seen once. Sequencing was carried out using peripheral blood. The receptor set was obtained from a woman in her 30s who had recovered from COVID-19.

The chain employs TRBV5-1 and TRBJ1-4; the D gene is possibly TRBD1 (5 bases). CDR1 and CDR2 from the germline V gene are SGHRS and YFSETQ. Trimming left V 4 bases short and J 3 bases short, with 10 bases between. CDR3 size: 14 residues. The CDR3 nucleotides are TGCGCCAGCAGCGCTGGGGCCGCTAATGAAAAACTGTTTTTT. This gives the protein CASSAGAANEKLFF. Together with reference TRBV5-1 and TRBJ1-4, the CDR3 gives the full variable domain: KAGVTQTPRYLIKTRGQQVTLSCSPISGHRSVSWYQQTPGQGLQFLFEYFSETQRNKGNFPGRFSGRQFSNSRSEMNVSTLELGDSALYLCASSAGAANEKLFFGSGTQLSVL.

The rearrangement links TRBV6-5 to TRBJ1-1, with TRBD1 identical over 7 bases. Germline V gives CDR1 MNHEY, CDR2 SVGAGI. The CDR3 contains 12 residues. The V segment lost 11 bases and the J segment 3 bases; nucleotides outside the gene matches: 6. The chain's CDR3 is CAGNTGDTEAFF. CDR3 DNA: TGTGCCGGAAATACAGGGGACACTGAAGCTTTCTTT.

The chain couples TRBV3-1 (or the pseudogene TRBV3-2) to TRBJ1-1, with D hard to call. V lost 0 bases, J lost 1 base, and 12 bases lay in between. This CDR3 contains 16 residues. Germline values: CDR1 LGHDT, CDR2 YNNKEL (reference sequence). This CDR3 is CASSQDQFPRNTEAFF. The CDR3 DNA sequence: TGTGCCAGCAGCCAAGATCAGTTCCCTCGGAACACTGAAGCTTTCTTT.

This clone was seen a handful of times. This chain uses TRBV7-9 with TRBJ2-3; 7 nucleotides line up with TRBD2. CDR1 is SEHNR, CDR2 FQNEAQ, per germline (reference sequence). The CDR3 is made up of 15 amino acids. The junction had 4 bases not matched to a gene; V was cut back by 0 bases and J by 4 bases. The CDR3 sequence is CASSLAQTSSDTQYF. Written as DNA, the CDR3 is TGTGCCAGCAGCTTAGCCCAGACTAGCTCAGATACGCAGTATTTT.

This clone was picked up one time. The CDR3: CASRGGTDTNEKLFF. The CDR3 DNA sequence: TGCGCCAGCAGGGGCGGGACGGACACTAATGAAAAACTGTTTTTT. This sequence joins TRBV5-1 and TRBJ1-4; D possibly corresponds to TRBD1 (5 bases). The CDR3 runs to 15 residues. V shed 5 bases and J shed 2 bases, with 13 bases lying between them. Per the germline V gene, CDR1 is SGHRS and CDR2 is YFSETQ.

The chain employs TRBV1 and TRBJ2-1; the D call of TRBD1 is as the table states it, not checked on the DNA. TRBV1 is reported as a pseudogene. The CDR3 sequence is 18 residues long. CDR3 sequence (DNA): TGCACCAGCAGCCAAAGATTTGAGGGGGCAGGGGATGGCAATGAGCAGTTCTTC. It specifies CTSSQRFEGAGDGNEQFF.

The genes are TRBV11-1 and TRBJ2-7; D is possibly TRBD2 (6 bases). This CDR3 is built from 15 residues. V lost 3 bases and J lost 2, with 14 bases in between. The germline CDR1 and CDR2 sequences are SGHAT and FQDESV (reference sequence). This CDR3 is CASSLGGAATYEQYF. The CDR3 DNA reads TGTGCCAGCAGCTTGGGAGGTGCAGCGACCTACGAGCAGTACTTC.

The chain couples TRBV9 to TRBJ2-2, with D possibly being TRBD1 (5 bases). Germline CDR1 SGDLS, CDR2 YYNGEE. This CDR3 spans 18 amino acids. The V end lost 4 bases, the J end lost 1 base, and 20 bases lay between the germline ends. The CDR3 loop reads CASSSNAWGVVNTGELFF. In nucleotides, the CDR3 is TGTGCCAGCAGCTCCAATGCTTGGGGCGTCGTGAACACCGGGGAGCTGTTTTTT.

Only one count was recorded for this clone. J is TRBJ1-1 and V is TRBV6-5; 12 bases are shared with TRBD1. Looked up from germline, CDR1 is MNHEY and CDR2 is SVGAGI. The V gene end was trimmed by 6 bases and the J gene end by 4 bases; junction bases not matched to a gene: 6. The CDR3 is 15 amino acids. The CDR3 reads CASSSRDRGLTEAFF. The CDR3 DNA follows: TGTGCCAGCAGCTCCCGGGACAGGGGGCTCACTGAAGCTTTCTTT.

This chain uses TRBV3-1 (or the pseudogene TRBV3-2) with TRBJ2-5; TRBD2 is a possible D gene (6 bases). The CDR3 length is 13 residues. The ends were cut back, 4 bases at V and 2 bases at J, with 8 bases in the middle. Germline CDR1 and CDR2: LGHDT and YNNKEL (reference sequence). CDR3 region: CASSLGLQETQYF. DNA of the CDR3: TGTGCCAGCAGCCTGGGACTTCAAGAGACCCAGTACTTC.

The J gene is TRBJ2-5, the V gene TRBV12-3 or TRBV12-4; the D is unclear. Trimming removed 5 bases from V and 2 bases from J, with 9 bases in between. The CDR3 totals 13 residues. The CDR3 region has the DNA TGTGCCAGCAGTGGGCAAATGCAAGAGACCCAGTACTTC. Translating it yields CASSGQMQETQYF.

This chain uses TRBV10-3 with TRBJ2-1; 9 bases match TRBD2. V shed 8 bases and J 1 base; nucleotides not matched to a gene: 3. In germline, CDR1 is ENHRY, CDR2 SYGVKD. CDR3 length: 14 residues. The CDR3 region has the DNA TGTGCCATCGGAAGCGGGGGGTCCTACAATGAGCAGTTCTTC. Its translation is CAIGSGGSYNEQFF.

The chain is built from TRBV5-1 and TRBJ1-6; 10 bases match TRBD1. The CDR3 spans 18 residues. Germline V gives CDR1 SGHRS, CDR2 YFSETQ. Unmatched junction bases numbered 10, after V lost 0 bases and J lost 7 bases. CDR3 sequence (DNA): TGCGCCAGCAGCTTGGGGGATCCGGGACAGGGGAGGAATTCACCCCTCCACTTT. This gives the protein CASSLGDPGQGRNSPLHF.

The chain has TRBV6-2 or TRBV6-3 and TRBJ1-5; D might be TRBD1 (5 bases). The CDR3 has 14 residues. V lost 2 bases, J lost 6 bases, and 11 bases lay in between. CDR1 is MNHEY and CDR2 is SVGEGT in the germline V gene. CDR3 nucleotide sequence: TGTGCCAGCAGTTACGAGGGGAGGGTTCAGCCCCAGCATTTT. Translation: CASSYEGRVQPQHF.

This chain connects TRBV19 to TRBJ1-6, with 12 bases aligning to TRBD1. With V trimmed by 8 bases and J by 9 bases, 8 bases remained unmatched. The CDR3 contains 15 residues. Germline V gives CDR1 LNHDA, CDR2 SQIVND (reference sequence). The CDR3 sequence: CASPRDRGHSSPLHF. The CDR3 region has the DNA TGTGCCAGTCCGCGGGACAGGGGGCATAGTTCACCCCTCCACTTT.

The chain has TRBV27 and TRBJ1-2; D unresolved. This CDR3 region has 12 residues. Germline V CDR1 and CDR2: MNHEY, SMNVEV (reference sequence). V shed 4 bases and J shed 4 bases, with 7 bases lying between them. This CDR3 is CASSSGRYGYTF. The CDR3 DNA reads TGTGCCAGCAGTTCTGGGCGCTATGGCTACACCTTC.

This chain links TRBV5-1 with TRBJ2-5; the match to TRBD2 covers 9 bases. CDR1 is SGHRS, CDR2 YFSETQ, per germline. V dropped 6 bases and J dropped 1; count of bases not matched to a gene: 7. This CDR3 is 15 amino acids long. The CDR3, as DNA: TGCGCCAGCACCTCGGCGGGGGGGCCCCAAGAGACCCAGTACTTC. As protein: CASTSAGGPQETQYF.

V is TRBV13 and J is TRBJ1-1; unclear D gene. This CDR3 has 13 amino acids. V was shortened by 2 bases and J by 3 bases, with 7 bases between the two germline ends. The germline gives CDR1 PRHDT, CDR2 FYEKMQ (reference sequence). CDR3 in amino acids: CASSLRGYTEAFF. The CDR3 DNA follows: TGTGCCAGCAGCTTAAGAGGTTACACTGAAGCTTTCTTT.

With respect to this clone: Other DNA sequences of this sample code for an identical CDR3. The gene calls are TRBV7-9 and TRBJ2-5; TRBD2 is a possible D gene (6 bases). Germline loops: CDR1 SEHNR, CDR2 FQNEAQ (reference sequence). This CDR3 has 14 residues. Trimming removed 0 bases from V and 2 bases from J, with 7 bases in between. CDR3 in DNA: TGTGCCAGCAGCTTAGCACGGGGGCAAGAGACCCAGTACTTC. It specifies CASSLARGQETQYF.

This clone appeared once. This rearrangement joins TRBV6-4 to TRBJ1-3; weak D call: TRBD1 (5 bases). Trimming removed 6 bases at V and 0 bases at J, with 12 bases between. This CDR3 region has 15 residues. Germline assignment: CDR1 MRHNA and CDR2 SNTAGT. Here the CDR3 DNA reads TGTGCCAGCAGCGAACAGGTAAGCTCTGGAAACACCATATATTTT. Translating gives CASSEQVSSGNTIYF.

This chain joins TRBV19 and TRBJ1-1; 7 nucleotides agree with TRBD1. V was clipped by 5 bases and J by 0 bases; unmatched bases: 9. Germline-derived CDR1 and CDR2 are LNHDA and SQIVND (reference sequence). This CDR3 spans 16 amino acids. CDR3 sequence (DNA): TGTGCCAGTAGTCTCACCCTGGGACAGCTGAACACTGAAGCTTTCTTT. This gives the protein CASSLTLGQLNTEAFF.

The chain couples TRBV5-6 to TRBJ1-1; D gene uncertain. V lost 4 bases and J 1 base, leaving 14 bases between the germline ends. The CDR3 runs 15 residues. Germline V gene sequence: CDR1 SGHDT, CDR2 YYEEEE. This CDR3 reads CASSGLGAGNTEAFF. The CDR3 DNA follows: TGTGCCAGCAGCGGGCTAGGCGCGGGGAACACTGAAGCTTTCTTT.

The genes are TRBV27 and TRBJ2-5; 7 nucleotides align to TRBD2. J lost 5 bases, V lost 2 bases, and 8 bases had no gene match. The length of the CDR3 is 15 residues. Germline CDR1 MNHEY, CDR2 SMNVEV (reference sequence). CDR3 in amino acids: CASSLTGGLYETQYF. The CDR3 bases are TGTGCCAGCAGTTTAACCGGGGGGTTGTATGAGACCCAGTACTTC.